Following are 14 T cell receptor beta chains from one sample sequenced in a study of T cell repertoires in ileal Crohn's disease. Time point specified: inflamed ileum from the surgical specimen. The assay was immunoSEQ multiplex PCR, and TCRdb's table has in-frame clones only and misses some. The profile shows around 15,000 clones, 92% of them singletons. Sequenced: ileal tissue. The source is an adult with Crohn's disease.

V and J are TRBV30 and TRBJ2-7; TRBD2 matches at 9 bases. This CDR3 is 16 amino acids long. V lost 2 bases to trimming and J lost 1 base; unmatched junction nucleotides: 9. Germline values: CDR1 GTSNPN, CDR2 SVGIG (reference sequence). The DNA for the CDR3 is TGTGCCTGGAGTCCCCTGGGGCTAGCGGGATCCTACGAGCAGTACTTC. Its translation is CAWSPLGLAGSYEQYF.

The chain recombines TRBV5-1 with TRBJ1-2, with 9 bases lining up with TRBD1. The CDR3 covers 17 residues. V lost 5 bases to trimming and J lost 3 bases; unmatched junction nucleotides: 14. CDR1 SGHRS and CDR2 YFSETQ come from the germline V gene. The CDR3 loop is CASRATGGAGSHYGYTF. CDR3 sequence (DNA): TGCGCCAGCAGAGCCACAGGGGGCGCGGGATCTCACTATGGCTACACCTTC.

The rearrangement joins TRBV5-1 to TRBJ1-4; possible D gene TRBD1, 6 bases. CDR3 length: 15 residues. Germline CDR1 and CDR2: SGHRS and YFSETQ. V shed 0 bases and J shed 2 bases, with 8 bases lying between them. The CDR3 DNA is TGCGCCAGCAGCTTGGGGGGGCAGACTAATGAAAAACTGTTTTTT. Protein: CASSLGGQTNEKLFF.

The CDR3 nucleotides are TGTGCCAGCAGCTTAGTGGGGGGCCCCAATCAGCCCCAGCATTTT. It encodes CASSLVGGPNQPQHF. The chain uses TRBV7-9 and TRBJ1-5, with D possibly being TRBD1 (6 bases). The length of the CDR3 is 15 residues. Germline V lookup: CDR1 SEHNR, CDR2 FQNEAQ (reference sequence). Trimming removed 1 base at V and 3 bases at J, with 10 bases between.

V gene TRBV11-2 combines with J gene TRBJ2-3; 8 bases fit TRBD2. V lost 0 bases, J lost 0 bases, and 2 bases stayed unmatched. Germline V gene data show CDR1 as SGHAT and CDR2 as FQNNGV. This CDR3 has 16 amino acids. CDR3 sequence reads: CASSLDVAGSTDTQYF. The CDR3 bases are TGTGCCAGCAGCTTAGACGTAGCGGGGAGCACAGATACGCAGTATTTT.

The chain couples TRBV2 to TRBJ2-1; the match to TRBD2 covers 9 bases. The germline CDR1 and CDR2 sequences are SNHLY and FYNNEI. There are 14 residues in the CDR3. The trim removed 4 bases at V and 3 bases at J, leaving 1 base unmatched. The CDR3 reads CASSATSGYNEQFF. Written as DNA, the CDR3 is TGTGCCAGCAGTGCGACTAGCGGCTACAATGAGCAGTTCTTC.

The rearrangement uses TRBV19 and TRBJ1-1; D gene unclear. Germline-derived CDR1 and CDR2 are LNHDA and SQIVND (reference sequence). The CDR3 covers 15 residues. Trimming removed 2 bases from V and 1 base from J, with 11 bases in between. This CDR3 reads CASSIRHPGNTEAFF. The CDR3 region has the DNA TGTGCCAGTAGTATAAGACACCCTGGGAACACTGAAGCTTTCTTT.

The V and J genes are TRBV30 and TRBJ1-5, with D tentatively TRBD1 (6 bases). The V gene lost 3 bases and the J gene lost 7 bases, with 13 bases spanning the gap. The CDR3 spans 13 residues. Germline V gives CDR1 GTSNPN, CDR2 SVGIG (reference sequence). DNA of the CDR3: TGTGCCTGGAGCCGACAGGACGACCAGCCCCAGCATTTT. As protein: CAWSRQDDQPQHF.

CDR3 nucleotides: TGTGCCAGCACCCACGCCGCCATGCCGGGACTAGAGACCCAGTACTTC. This sequence encodes CASTHAAMPGLETQYF. This chain joins TRBV7-2 and TRBJ2-5; the D gene is possibly TRBD2 (6 bases). Trimming stripped 7 bases from V and 4 bases from J, with 22 bases between. The germline gives CDR1 SGHTA, CDR2 FQGNSA. This CDR3 spans 16 amino acids.

CDR3 loop: CASSQGQGRLSPLYQETQYF. The DNA of the CDR3 is TGTGCCAGCAGCCAAGGGCAGGGCCGCCTGTCCCCCTTGTACCAAGAGACCCAGTACTTC. V usage is TRBV14 and J usage is TRBJ2-5; D might be TRBD1 (5 bases). The CDR3 is made up of 20 amino acids. Per germline, CDR1 SGHDN and CDR2 FVKESK. Trimming pared 1 base from V and 0 bases from J, leaving 24 bases between.

The CDR3 sequence: CASSLARQGYNEQFF. CDR3 bases: TGTGCCAGCAGCTTGGCGAGACAGGGCTACAATGAGCAGTTCTTC. The chain couples TRBV5-5 to TRBJ2-1; 7 nucleotides align to TRBD1. V gave up 0 bases and J gave up 3 bases; unmatched junction bases: 3. CDR1 and CDR2 (germline): SGHKS, YYEKEE (reference sequence). CDR3 length: 15 residues.

The chain is built from TRBV5-1 and TRBJ2-5, with D possibly being TRBD2 (6 bases). The CDR3 runs 13 residues. V was trimmed by 0 bases and J by 5 bases, leaving 8 bases between them. From germline, CDR1 is SGHRS and CDR2 YFSETQ. The chain's CDR3 is CASSLDSGETQYF. The DNA of the CDR3 is TGCGCCAGCAGCTTGGACAGCGGGGAGACCCAGTACTTC. The full variable domain, with the rest looked up from reference TRBV5-1 and TRBJ2-5, is KAGVTQTPRYLIKTRGQQVTLSCSPISGHRSVSWYQQTPGQGLQFLFEYFSETQRNKGNFPGRFSGRQFSNSRSEMNVSTLELGDSALYLCASSLDSGETQYFGPGTRLLVL.

In this sample, this clone turned up once. J is TRBJ2-7 and V is TRBV5-4; D gene uncertain. CDR1 is SGHNT and CDR2 is YYREEE in the germline V gene (reference sequence). The V end was cut by 0 bases, the J end by 5 bases, with 6 bases between. The CDR3 sequence is 12 residues long. CDR3 bases: TGTGCCAGCAGCTTGGAGTCCCACGAGCAGTACTTC. As protein: CASSLESHEQYF.

CDR3 DNA sequence: TGTGCCAGTAGACAGGCCCAAGAGACCCAGTACTTC. Its translation is CASRQAQETQYF. The rearrangement uses TRBV28 and TRBJ2-5; maybe TRBD1 (6 bases). CDR1 and CDR2 (germline): MDHEN, SYDVKM. The CDR3 length is 12 residues. Trimming shortened V by 9 bases and J by 1 base, and 9 bases separated the two germline ends.